The 6 T cell receptor beta chains in this list originate from one sample, sequenced in a study of identical twins. TCRdb called the 5' RACE reads again in MiXCR, with one record for every CDR3 protein. There are a few hundred thousand distinct CDR3 sequences in the sample; approximately 24% occur only once, and roughly 3% lies in the top ten. The sample was also linked to a second study, of T cells expressing NK-cell markers.

The specimen was CD4+ T cells sorted from blood. The receptors were sampled from a woman aged 18-35 years in good health.

Only a few counts were recorded for this clonotype. The chain uses TRBV6-6 and TRBJ1-1; 9 bases are a match to TRBD1. The CDR3 consists of 11 residues. V dropped 9 bases and J dropped 11; count of bases not matched to a gene: 7. CDR1 is MNHNY, CDR2 SVGAGI, per germline (reference sequence). The CDR3 DNA reads TGTGCCAGTGAACAGGGGGCTGGGGCTTTCTTT. This sequence encodes CASEQGAGAFF.

The V and J genes are TRBV7-9 and TRBJ2-7, with D unclear. The CDR3 runs 13 residues. The germline V gene encodes CDR1 SEHNR and CDR2 FQNEAQ (reference sequence). Trimming left V 2 bases short and J 0 bases short, with 5 bases between. CDR3 residues: CASSLYNSYEQYF. CDR3 coding DNA: TGTGCCAGCAGCTTATACAACTCCTACGAGCAGTACTTC.

The genes are TRBV20-1 and TRBJ2-3; the match to TRBD2 covers 7 bases. Germline CDR1 reads DFQATT; CDR2 reads SNEGSKA (reference sequence). J lost 2 bases, V lost 5 bases, and 13 bases had no gene match. This CDR3 spans 16 amino acids. In DNA form, the CDR3 reads TGCAGTGCTCGTCTCGCGGGAGCCCGGTTCACAGATACGCAGTATTTT. Protein product: CSARLAGARFTDTQYF.

In this sample, this clonotype turned up a few times. V usage is TRBV30 and J usage is TRBJ2-3; D remains unclear. In germline, CDR1 is GTSNPN, CDR2 SVGIG (reference sequence). V was clipped by 4 bases and J by 0 bases, with 5 bases between them. CDR3 length: 12 amino acids. CDR3 protein: CAWTQSTDTQYF. CDR3 bases: TGTGCCTGGACCCAGAGCACAGATACGCAGTATTTT.

This sequence joins TRBV4-3 and TRBJ2-7; D is perhaps TRBD1 (6 bases). Looked up from germline, CDR1 is LGHNA and CDR2 is YSLEER. The CDR3 is 14 residues long. V lost 0 bases and J lost 3, with 9 bases in between. CDR3 sequence reads: CASSQDLGGYEQYF. The CDR3 DNA is TGCGCCAGCAGCCAAGATCTAGGGGGCTACGAGCAGTACTTC.

The genes are TRBV2 and TRBJ2-3, with TRBD2 as a possible D gene (5 bases). V was cut by 7 bases and J by 6 bases, with 14 bases left in between. The CDR3 extends over 13 amino acids. Germline V gives CDR1 SNHLY, CDR2 FYNNEI. Here the CDR3 DNA reads TGTGCCAGCAAGTGGATAGCGCCCGATACGCAGTATTTT. Amino acid sequence: CASKWIAPDTQYF.